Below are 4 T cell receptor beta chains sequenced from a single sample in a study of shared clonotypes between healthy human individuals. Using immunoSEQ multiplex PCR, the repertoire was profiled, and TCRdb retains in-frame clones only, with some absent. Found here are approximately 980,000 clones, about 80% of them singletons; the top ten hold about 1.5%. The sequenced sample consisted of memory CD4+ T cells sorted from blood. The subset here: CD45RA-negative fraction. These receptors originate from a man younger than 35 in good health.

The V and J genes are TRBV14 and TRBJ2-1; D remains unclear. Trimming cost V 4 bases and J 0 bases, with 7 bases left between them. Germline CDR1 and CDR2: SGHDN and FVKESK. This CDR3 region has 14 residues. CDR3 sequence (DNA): TGTGCCAGCAGCCCCCTGAGCTCCTACAATGAGCAGTTCTTC. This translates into CASSPLSSYNEQFF.

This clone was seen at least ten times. The CDR3 is CAWGTLNTGELFF. CDR3 in DNA: TGTGCCTGGGGGACACTTAACACCGGGGAGCTGTTTTTT. The rearrangement links TRBV30 to TRBJ2-2, with D perhaps TRBD1 (6 bases). Trimming cost V 5 bases and J 2 bases, with 9 bases left between them. The length of the CDR3 is 13 residues. Per germline, CDR1 GTSNPN and CDR2 SVGIG (reference sequence).

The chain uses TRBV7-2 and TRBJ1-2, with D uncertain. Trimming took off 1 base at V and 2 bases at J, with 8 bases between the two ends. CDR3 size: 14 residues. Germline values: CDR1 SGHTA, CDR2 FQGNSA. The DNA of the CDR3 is TGTGCCAGCAGCTTAGAGATTTTGAACTATGGCTACACCTTC. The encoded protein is CASSLEILNYGYTF.

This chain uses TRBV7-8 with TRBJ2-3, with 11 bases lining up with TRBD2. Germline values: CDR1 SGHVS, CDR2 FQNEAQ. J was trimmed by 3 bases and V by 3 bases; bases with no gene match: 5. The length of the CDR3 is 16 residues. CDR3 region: CASSFLAGGRTDTQYF. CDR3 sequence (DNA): TGTGCCAGCAGCTTCCTAGCGGGAGGACGAACAGATACGCAGTATTTT. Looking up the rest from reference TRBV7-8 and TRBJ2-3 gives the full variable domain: GAGVSQSPRYKVAKRGQDVALRCDPISGHVSLFWYQQALGQGPEFLTYFQNEAQLDKSGLPSDRFFAERPEGSVSTLKIQRTQQEDSAVYLCASSFLAGGRTDTQYFGPGTRLTVL.